This TCR beta chain was identified in a study of T cells in Graves' hyperthyroidism and ophthalmopathy. TCR beta CDR3 regions were amplified from RNA transcripts. With the HTBI primer set, the TCR CDR3 went through a first round of RT-PCR. One entry per CDR3 protein, called by TCRdb with MiXCR from the multiplex PCR reads. The table has about 740,000 distinct CDR3 sequences, 14% seen once; the top ten hold about a tenth. This clonotype was detected many times. Each diagnosis drew on symptoms, thyroxine, TRAb, thyroid ultrasound and orbital computed tomography findings. The sample consisted of blood. The sequence was collected from a woman aged 18 to 35 with Graves' hyperthyroidism.

Here the CDR3 reads CASSWDRRGETQYF. CDR3 in DNA: TGTGCCAGCAGCTGGGACAGGCGAGGAGAGACCCAGTACTTC. The gene calls are TRBV7-9 and TRBJ2-5, with 8 bases aligning to TRBD1. The ends lost 4 bases at V and 4 bases at J; junction bases unmatched: 5. There are 14 residues in the CDR3. Germline-derived CDR1 and CDR2 are SEHNR and FQNEAQ (reference sequence).